This is a list of T cell receptor beta chains from one sample in a study of blood T cell repertoires in COVID-19. The table came from immunoSEQ multiplex PCR; TCRdb's copy has only in-frame clones and leaves some out. Among around 240,000 clones listed, around 84% were seen once. Sample: peripheral blood. Source of these receptors: a middle-aged man with acute or convalescent COVID-19. CDR3s include the opening cysteine and the closing phenylalanine or tryptophan. Each record gives: clone size, D gene, V gene, J gene, CDR3 DNA, CDR3 protein. The D gene is left open where the match is weak. Rows may omit the clone size; those that give it use once, few, many or a size class.

.,TRBD1,TRBV28,TRBJ1-1,TGTGCCAGCAGTAGTATAGGACAGGGGGACACTGAAGCTTTCTTT,CASSSIGQGDTEAFF
few,.,TRBV6-5,TRBJ1-1,TGTGCCAGCAGTTGGCCAGGGGTGAGCACTGAAGCTTTCTTT,CASSWPGVSTEAFF
few,.,TRBV19,TRBJ1-4,TGTGCCAGTAGTGAGTGGGCCGGTAATGAAAAACTGTTTTTT,CASSEWAGNEKLFF
.,.,TRBV6-5,TRBJ1-1,TGTGCCAGCAGCCAACAGGGGAACACTGAAGCTTTCTTT,CASSQQGNTEAFF
few,.,TRBV3-1/TRBV3-2,TRBJ1-4,TGTGCCAGCAGCCCCCGTATTGCAGGGGAGGAAAAACTGTTTTTT,CASSPRIAGEEKLFF
.,TRBD1,TRBV5-1,TRBJ1-5,TGCGCCAGCAGCACGGACAGGGAAATCATTCAGCCCCAGCATTTT,CASSTDREIIQPQHF
few,.,TRBV6-2/TRBV6-3,TRBJ1-5,TGTGCCAGCAGTTACTCGTCGAATCAGCCCCAGCATTTT,CASSYSSNQPQHF
.,.,TRBV28,TRBJ1-2,TGTGCCAGCAGTGCCTACCTACAGGCCTCCTATGGCTACACCTTC,CASSAYLQASYGYTF
.,.,TRBV4-2,TRBJ2-6,TGTGCCAGCAGCCAAGAGAGGGTCAGGGGTACTGGGGCCAACGTCCTGACTTTC,CASSQERVRGTGANVLTF
.,.,TRBV3-1/TRBV3-2,TRBJ2-7,TGTGCCAGCAGCCAAGATAGTTCGAGGCGGGTTACCTACGAGCAGTACTTC,CASSQDSSRRVTYEQYF
.,TRBD1,TRBV4-1,TRBJ2-3,TGCGCCAGCAGCCAAGGGCCGGGACAGGGCTTCACAGATACGCAGTATTTT,CASSQGPGQGFTDTQYF
.,.,TRBV6-5,TRBJ2-7,TGTGCCAGCAGCCGCGGGGCCGCGAGCTACGAGCAGTACTTC,CASSRGAASYEQYF